The 23 T cell receptor beta chains below all came from one sample that was sequenced in a study of CD8 T cells in Susac syndrome. It was with random hexamers that about 0.45 to 1 ug RNA was reverse transcribed. TCRdb passed the immunoSEQ multiplex PCR reads through MiXCR, listing each CDR3 protein once. This table holds fewer than 100,000 distinct CDR3 sequences, roughly 90% found once. The material sequenced was CD8+ T cells from PBMCs. The source is a human donor with multiple sclerosis.

The chain employs TRBV7-8 and TRBJ1-2; maybe TRBD1 (6 bases). The CDR3 has 16 amino acids. Trimming pared 2 bases from V and 4 bases from J, leaving 17 bases between. The V gene's germline CDR1 is SGHVS and CDR2 FQNEAQ. The CDR3 sequence: CASSLIGGRSPYGYTF. In DNA form, the CDR3 reads TGTGCCAGCAGCTTAATAGGGGGGAGGAGCCCCTATGGCTACACCTTC. Full variable domain (remainder filled in from reference TRBV7-8 and TRBJ1-2): GAGVSQSPRYKVAKRGQDVALRCDPISGHVSLFWYQQALGQGPEFLTYFQNEAQLDKSGLPSDRFFAERPEGSVSTLKIQRTQQEDSAVYLCASSLIGGRSPYGYTFGSGTRLTVV.

The V call is TRBV5-8, the J call TRBJ2-5; D remains unclear. Trimming cost V 3 bases and J 6 bases, with 6 bases left between them. The CDR3 loop spans 11 amino acids. Germline V gives CDR1 SGHTS, CDR2 YDEGEE. CDR3 bases: TGTGCCAGCAGCTGGGTTAAGACCCAGTACTTC. It yields the protein CASSWVKTQYF.

This chain joins TRBV9 and TRBJ1-1; D gene uncertain. This CDR3 has 13 amino acids. In germline, CDR1 is SGDLS, CDR2 YYNGEE. V gave up 4 bases and J gave up 8 bases, with 15 bases separating them. CDR3 region: CASSQGGSREAFF. DNA of the CDR3: TGTGCCAGCAGCCAAGGAGGCAGCAGAGAAGCTTTCTTT. The variable domain in full, completed from reference TRBV9 and TRBJ1-1, reads DSGVTQTPKHLITATGQRVTLRCSPRSGDLSVYWYQQSLDQGLQFLIQYYNGEERAKGNILERFSAQQFPDLHSELNLSSLELGDSALYFCASSQGGSREAFFGQGTRLTVV.

This clonotype was detected once. The gene calls are TRBV28 and TRBJ2-1; the match to TRBD1 covers 7 bases. Germline V gene lookup returns CDR1 MDHEN and CDR2 SYDVKM. J lost 2 bases, V lost 2 bases, and 3 bases had no gene match. This CDR3 is 15 amino acids long. CDR3 amino acids: CASSLGQAAYNEQFF. The CDR3, as DNA: TGTGCCAGCAGTTTAGGACAGGCAGCCTACAATGAGCAGTTCTTC.

V gene TRBV20-1 combines with J gene TRBJ2-1, with 10 bases fitting TRBD2. Germline V CDR1 and CDR2: DFQATT, SNEGSKA (reference sequence). This CDR3 is built from 18 residues. The V gene end was trimmed by 1 base and the J gene end by 0 bases; junction bases not matched to a gene: 9. The CDR3 loop is CSARGLAGVPISYNEQFF. The CDR3 DNA reads as TGCAGTGCTAGAGGGCTAGCGGGAGTCCCAATCTCCTACAATGAGCAGTTCTTC.

The rearrangement links TRBV25-1 to TRBJ1-2; D not resolved. Germline loops: CDR1 MGHDK, CDR2 SYGVNS. This CDR3 contains 14 residues. Between the trimmed V and J ends, which lost 3 bases and 2 bases, there was a span of 10 bases. The CDR3 reads CASSDLDGNYGYTF. In DNA, the CDR3 is TGTGCCAGCAGTGATCTAGACGGGAACTATGGCTACACCTTC.

This chain uses TRBV5-1 with TRBJ1-3, with D hard to call. The CDR3 runs to 12 residues. Deletions cut 4 bases from V and 4 bases from J, with 6 bases between. In germline, CDR1 is SGHRS, CDR2 YFSETQ. The CDR3 loop is CASSQPGNTIYF. CDR3 in DNA: TGCGCCAGCAGCCAGCCCGGAAACACCATATATTTT.

This clonotype was seen only a few times. The rearrangement joins TRBV19 to TRBJ1-6; 7 bases map to TRBD1. Per germline, CDR1 LNHDA and CDR2 SQIVND (reference sequence). V gave up 5 bases and J gave up 9 bases; unmatched junction bases: 4. The CDR3 has 13 residues. CDR3 sequence: CASSLGGGSPLHF. The DNA of the CDR3 is TGTGCCAGTAGTCTAGGGGGCGGTTCACCCCTCCACTTT.

V and J are TRBV7-8 and TRBJ1-2; a weak D match, TRBD1 (6 bases). This CDR3 region has 15 residues. Germline V gene sequence: CDR1 SGHVS, CDR2 FQNEAQ. V lost 3 bases to trimming and J lost 3 bases, with 14 bases between them. The CDR3 is CASSFEQGGYYGYTF. For the CDR3, the DNA is TGTGCCAGCAGCTTCGAACAGGGAGGGTACTATGGCTACACCTTC.

The chain joins TRBV28 to TRBJ1-2; weak D call: TRBD1 (6 bases). This CDR3 is 12 amino acids long. Germline CDR1 and CDR2: MDHEN and SYDVKM. V was pared by 10 bases and J by 6 bases, with 15 bases between. The CDR3 region is CATNPRGHGYTF. DNA of the CDR3: TGTGCCACCAACCCCAGGGGCCATGGCTACACCTTC.

The chain uses TRBV5-6 and TRBJ2-6, with D unclear. Germline lookup yields CDR1 SGHDT and CDR2 YYEEEE. The CDR3 runs 16 residues. V was clipped by 4 bases and J by 0 bases, with 11 bases between them. The CDR3 spells CASSPMWDSGANVLTF. The CDR3 coding sequence is TGTGCCAGCAGCCCGATGTGGGACTCTGGGGCCAACGTCCTGACTTTC.

This clonotype was counted a few times. V gene TRBV7-9 combines with J gene TRBJ2-7; D possibly corresponds to TRBD2 (6 bases). CDR1 and CDR2 (germline): SEHNR, FQNEAQ (reference sequence). With 5 bases removed from V and 2 bases from J, the gap between germline ends came to 13 bases. This CDR3 is built from 14 residues. In DNA form, the CDR3 reads TGTGCCAGCAGCGTGGGTTCGGGGGCCTACGAGCAGTACTTC. It translates to CASSVGSGAYEQYF.

V usage is TRBV12-3 or TRBV12-4 and J usage is TRBJ2-2, with unresolved D. The CDR3 extends over 15 amino acids. The germline V and J ends were trimmed by 2 bases and 5 bases, with 12 bases remaining between them. As DNA, the CDR3 is TGTGCCAGCAGTTTAAGCGACCTTCCAACCGGGGAGCTGTTTTTT. Translated: CASSLSDLPTGELFF.

The chain joins TRBV23-1 to TRBJ1-1; no firm D call. TRBV23-1 is an ORF, with its function uncertain. Trimming removed 4 bases from V and 4 bases from J, with 13 bases in between. The CDR3 is 14 amino acids. In nucleotides, the CDR3 is TGCGCCAGCAGTCTATTCCAGGCCCTCACTGAAGCTTTCTTT. Translation gives CASSLFQALTEAFF.

The gene calls are TRBV5-4 and TRBJ2-1, with 14 nucleotides matching TRBD2. Trimming cost V 1 base and J 2 bases; bases outside gene matches: 8. Germline V gene sequence: CDR1 SGHNT, CDR2 YYREEE (reference sequence). The CDR3 length is 19 residues. CDR3 residues: CASSLPRGLAGATYNEQFF. The DNA of the CDR3 is TGTGCCAGCAGCTTGCCCAGGGGACTAGCGGGGGCCACCTACAATGAGCAGTTCTTC.

V usage is TRBV10-3 and J usage is TRBJ2-7; the match to TRBD2 covers 7 bases. The length of the CDR3 is 18 residues. The junction had 13 bases not matched to a gene; V was cut back by 0 bases and J by 2 bases. CDR1 is ENHRY and CDR2 is SYGVKD in the germline V gene. CDR3: CAISESILTTSDTYEQYF. In DNA form, the CDR3 reads TGTGCCATCAGTGAGTCGATTCTGACTACTAGCGACACCTACGAGCAGTACTTC.

The chain joins TRBV13 to TRBJ2-1, with TRBD2 identical over 15 bases. Trimming took 3 bases from V and 6 from J; bases not matched to a gene: 3. The CDR3 totals 16 residues. In germline, CDR1 is PRHDT, CDR2 FYEKMQ (reference sequence). CDR3: CASSFPGLAGGNEQFF. The DNA of the CDR3 is TGTGCCAGCAGCTTCCCGGGACTAGCGGGAGGCAATGAGCAGTTCTTC.

In regard to this clonotype: The conserved phenylalanine or tryptophan is not found at the CDR3 terminus, so this likely reflects a read error. This chain joins TRBV2 and TRBJ2-7; D is unclear. Per the germline V gene, CDR1 is SNHLY and CDR2 is FYNNEI. V dropped 5 bases and J dropped 3 bases, with 5 bases sitting between them. The CDR3 extends over 11 amino acids. This chain's CDR3 is CASSPLYEQYL. CDR3 bases: TGTGCCAGCAGTCCTCTCTACGAGCAGTACCTC.

J is TRBJ2-1 and V is TRBV12-3 or TRBV12-4; 9 positions match TRBD2. The CDR3 consists of 14 residues. V dropped 6 bases and J dropped 4; count of bases not matched to a gene: 4. The DNA for the CDR3 is TGTGCCAGCAGCGGGACTAGCCTATACAATGAGCAGTTCTTC. The encoded protein is CASSGTSLYNEQFF.

Points on this clonotype: A junction boundary mismatches the germline segment, possibly from a read error. J is TRBJ2-5 and V is TRBV19; D possibly uses TRBD1 or TRBD2 (5 bases each). This CDR3 has 12 amino acids. Germline V lookup: CDR1 LNHDA, CDR2 SQIVND (reference sequence). CDR3 DNA sequence: TGTGCCACCTCCTCGGGGACGTTTATGAGGAACTTC. Protein: CATSSGTFMRNF.

In this sample, this clonotype turned up once. In nucleotides, the CDR3 is TGTGCCAGCAGCGCCATTCCGACGGCTAACTATGGCTACACCTTC. As protein: CASSAIPTANYGYTF. V is TRBV9 and J is TRBJ1-2; D is unclear. Trimming removed 3 bases at V and 0 bases at J, with 12 bases between. CDR1 and CDR2 from the germline V gene are SGDLS and YYNGEE. The CDR3 is 15 residues long.

This chain joins TRBV27 and TRBJ1-4, with D perhaps TRBD1 (5 bases). CDR1 and CDR2 (germline): MNHEY, SMNVEV (reference sequence). Trimming removed 5 bases at V and 8 bases at J, with 15 bases between. The CDR3 loop spans 14 amino acids. The DNA of the CDR3 is TGTGCCAGCAGTACAGGAGAATGGAGGGAAAAACTGTTTTTT. The encoded protein is CASSTGEWREKLFF. Looking up the rest from reference TRBV27 and TRBJ1-4 gives the full variable domain: EAQVTQNPRYLITVTGKKLTVTCSQNMNHEYMSWYRQDPGLGLRQIYYSMNVEVTDKGDVPEGYKVSRKEKRNFPLILESPSPNQTSLYFCASSTGEWREKLFFGSGTQLSVL.

The chain is built from TRBV7-2 and TRBJ2-5; D unclear. CDR1 and CDR2 from the germline V gene are SGHTA and FQGNSA. This CDR3 has 14 residues. The V gene lost 1 base and the J gene lost 4 bases, with 10 bases spanning the gap. The CDR3 DNA is TGTGCCAGCAGCTTAGTGGGCCTAGGAGAGACCCAGTACTTC. This translates into CASSLVGLGETQYF.